Many counts were recorded for the clone carrying this TCR beta chain. TCRdb used MiXCR to reprocess the 5' RACE reads, holding one entry per CDR3 protein. The repertoire has a few hundred thousand distinct CDR3 sequences, 9.5% to 13% of them found once; the top ten carry around 10%. The data derive from a study of CD8 T cells in ankylosing spondylitis. The V gene's germline CDR1 is SGHTA and CDR2 FQGNSA. V was clipped by 3 bases and J by 5 bases; unmatched bases: 5. The CDR3 covers 16 residues. The sequenced sample was blood, either unsorted or a sorted T cell fraction (not recorded which). This sequence joins TRBV7-2 and TRBJ2-5; 14 bases are shared with TRBD2. The clonotype originates from a female donor with ankylosing spondylitis or in good health (not recorded which). CDR3 bases: TGTGCCAGCAGCTTCGGACTAGCGGGAGGACTTGAGACCCAGTACTTC. This sequence encodes CASSFGLAGGLETQYF.